This TCR beta chain emerged from a study of patients and donors after allogeneic stem cell transplantation. TCRdb recomputed calls from the RT-PCR reads with MiXCR, one row per CDR3 protein. The sample carries approximately 29,000 distinct CDR3 sequences, around 33% recorded once. The V gene lost 5 bases and the J gene lost 0 bases, with 8 bases spanning the gap. The CDR3 has 13 amino acids. Per the germline V gene, CDR1 is SGHKS and CDR2 is YYEKEE (reference sequence). This clonotype was counted between two and nine times. The rearrangement uses TRBV5-5 and TRBJ1-1; D is uncertain. Sample: blood, either unsorted or a sorted T cell fraction (not recorded which). The clonotype was recovered from a human donor who was either an allogeneic HSCT recipient or a stem cell or donor lymphocyte infusion donor (not recorded which). It is not recorded whose cells these are; they may come from a transplant donor. The CDR3 loop is CASRRAMNTEAFF. The CDR3 region has the DNA TGTGCCAGCAGGAGGGCCATGAACACTGAAGCTTTCTTT.